These 28 T cell receptor beta chains came from one sample sequenced in a study of blood T cell repertoires in COVID-19. Libraries were prepared by immunoSEQ multiplex PCR; TCRdb keeps only in-frame clonotypes and omits some of them. The sample includes nearly 200,000 clones, approximately 81% of them seen just once. The source material was peripheral blood. Receptor source: a human donor in a cohort sampled during active COVID-19.

The genes are TRBV19 and TRBJ2-4; TRBD1 might be the D (5 bases). Germline values: CDR1 LNHDA, CDR2 SQIVND (reference sequence). V lost 4 bases to trimming and J lost 6 bases, with 10 bases between them. This CDR3 has 13 amino acids. CDR3 coding DNA: TGTGCCAGTAGTAGTTCAGGGTTAAACATTCAGTACTTC. This sequence encodes CASSSSGLNIQYF.

The chain is built from TRBV19 and TRBJ2-6; no firm D call. The CDR3 is 13 amino acids. V lost 8 bases, J lost 2 bases, and 7 bases lay in between. From germline, CDR1 is LNHDA and CDR2 SQIVND (reference sequence). The CDR3 bases are TGTGCCAGTGGGCAGACTGGGGCCAACGTCCTGACTTTC. Translation gives CASGQTGANVLTF.

This chain connects TRBV7-9 to TRBJ1-1; 7 nucleotides line up with TRBD1. V lost 6 bases to trimming and J lost 1 base; unmatched junction nucleotides: 5. Germline lookup yields CDR1 SEHNR and CDR2 FQNEAQ (reference sequence). There are 14 residues in the CDR3. In nucleotides, the CDR3 is TGTGCCAGCAGTGAGGGGACAGCGAACACTGAAGCTTTCTTT. Its protein is CASSEGTANTEAFF.

The rearrangement joins TRBV7-8 to TRBJ1-3; perhaps TRBD1 as D (6 bases). CDR3 length: 13 amino acids. Germline CDR1 is SGHVS and CDR2 is FQNEAQ. Trimming took 8 bases from V and 4 from J, leaving 12 bases between them. The CDR3 sequence: CASGGSLGNTIYF. DNA of the CDR3: TGTGCCAGCGGGGGCAGCTTAGGAAACACCATATATTTT.

CDR3 region: CATRGTGELFF. The CDR3 DNA reads as TGTGCCACCCGCGGCACCGGGGAGCTGTTTTTT. This chain connects TRBV24-1 to TRBJ2-2; no definite D call. Germline CDR1 and CDR2: KGHDR and SFDVKD. Trimming cost V 9 bases and J 4 bases, with 5 bases left between them. This CDR3 has 11 residues.

This sequence joins TRBV6-5 and TRBJ2-6; possible D gene TRBD1, 6 bases. The V end was cut by 7 bases, the J end by 9 bases, with 13 bases between. The CDR3 has 13 amino acids. In germline, CDR1 is MNHEY, CDR2 SVGAGI. In nucleotides, the CDR3 is TGTGCCAGCACCTTGGGGGCCGACAACGTCCTGACTTTC. It translates to CASTLGADNVLTF.

The chain links TRBV27 to TRBJ2-7; 7 positions agree with TRBD1. The germline V gene has CDR1 MNHEY and CDR2 SMNVEV (reference sequence). V shed 6 bases and J 2 bases; nucleotides not matched to a gene: 4. The CDR3 has 13 amino acids. The CDR3 protein is CASRTGTPYEQYF. The DNA for the CDR3 is TGTGCCAGCAGGACAGGGACCCCCTACGAGCAGTACTTC.

The V call is TRBV3-1 (or the pseudogene TRBV3-2), the J call TRBJ1-2, with D uncertain. Trimming removed 4 bases from V and 8 bases from J, with 17 bases in between. CDR1 LGHDT and CDR2 YNNKEL come from the germline V gene (reference sequence). The length of the CDR3 is 14 residues. CDR3 nucleotides: TGTGCCAGCAGCCCATCCTTGGAGCGAGAGGGCTACACCTTC. This gives the protein CASSPSLEREGYTF.

This clone was seen only a few times. CDR3 loop: CASSLGGLSSYNSPLHF. CDR3 DNA sequence: TGTGCCAGTAGCCTTGGAGGTCTGAGCTCCTATAATTCACCCCTCCACTTT. The chain carries TRBV19 and TRBJ1-6; D is unresolved. The V and J ends lost 6 bases and 0 bases respectively, with 15 bases between them. There are 17 residues in the CDR3. Germline V gene lookup returns CDR1 LNHDA and CDR2 SQIVND (reference sequence). The full variable domain, with the rest looked up from reference TRBV19 and TRBJ1-6, is DGGITQSPKYLFRKEGQNVTLSCEQNLNHDAMYWYRQDPGQGLRLIYYSQIVNDFQKGDIAEGYSVSREKKESFPLTVTSAQKNPTAFYLCASSLGGLSSYNSPLHFGNGTRLTVT.

With respect to this clone: Other DNA sequences of this sample code for an identical CDR3. CDR3: CASSLDGATNEKLFF. The CDR3 bases are TGCGCCAGCAGCTTAGACGGGGCAACTAATGAAAAACTGTTTTTT. The V gene is TRBV5-1, the J gene TRBJ1-4, with D uncertain. Germline V gene data show CDR1 as SGHRS and CDR2 as YFSETQ. The ends were cut back, 2 bases at V and 0 bases at J, with 8 bases in the middle. This CDR3 has 15 amino acids.

J is TRBJ2-3 and V is TRBV11-2; 9 bases are shared with TRBD2. There are 15 residues in the CDR3. Germline trimming cut 5 bases from V and 2 bases from J; bases unmatched to any gene: 5. The germline V gene encodes CDR1 SGHAT and CDR2 FQNNGV. CDR3 coding DNA: TGTGCCAGCAGCCCATGGACTAGCGCCACAGATACGCAGTATTTT. This codes for CASSPWTSATDTQYF.

The CDR3 loop reads CASSQESRRQGDTIYF. As DNA, the CDR3 is TGTGCCAGCAGCCAAGAAAGCAGGCGCCAAGGGGACACCATATATTTT. The genes are TRBV3-1 (or the pseudogene TRBV3-2) and TRBJ1-3, with a possible D match to TRBD1 (5 bases). CDR1 is LGHDT, CDR2 YNNKEL, per germline (reference sequence). The CDR3 totals 16 residues. V lost 0 bases to trimming and J lost 8 bases, with 17 bases between them.

The chain recombines TRBV5-1 with TRBJ2-3; the match to TRBD2 covers 13 bases. The CDR3 is made up of 16 amino acids. The ends lost 7 bases at V and 0 bases at J; junction bases unmatched: 5. CDR1 SGHRS and CDR2 YFSETQ come from the germline V gene. In DNA form, the CDR3 reads TGCGCCAGCGGACTAGCGGGGGCGACTAGCACAGATACGCAGTATTTT. It specifies CASGLAGATSTDTQYF.

The chain links TRBV5-4 to TRBJ2-2; 8 bases fit TRBD2. This CDR3 has 17 amino acids. The V gene end was trimmed by 0 bases and the J gene end by 5 bases; junction bases not matched to a gene: 9. Germline assignment: CDR1 SGHNT and CDR2 YYREEE (reference sequence). The CDR3 loop reads CASSLAAGSGKTGELFF. The CDR3 DNA follows: TGTGCCAGCAGCTTGGCCGCAGGTAGCGGGAAGACCGGGGAGCTGTTTTTT.

The V and J genes are TRBV7-8 and TRBJ1-3; 8 bases match TRBD1. In germline, CDR1 is SGHVS, CDR2 FQNEAQ. Trimming at V came to 2 bases and at J to 2 bases, leaving 11 bases not matched to a gene. The CDR3 is made up of 18 amino acids. The CDR3 DNA follows: TGTGCCAGCAGCTTACGGGAAACCTTGACAGGGGCTGGAAACACCATATATTTT. Protein: CASSLRETLTGAGNTIYF.

The chain combines TRBV24-1 with TRBJ2-7; TRBD2 matches at 8 bases. The CDR3 length is 13 residues. J lost 2 bases, V lost 7 bases, and 3 bases had no gene match. Looked up from germline, CDR1 is KGHDR and CDR2 is SFDVKD. CDR3 sequence: CATRDGGAYEQYF. The CDR3 nucleotides are TGTGCCACCAGAGACGGGGGGGCCTACGAGCAGTACTTC.

The chain employs TRBV3-1 (or the pseudogene TRBV3-2) and TRBJ1-2, with TRBD1 matching 7 bases. Germline values: CDR1 LGHDT, CDR2 YNNKEL (reference sequence). The CDR3 covers 15 residues. V dropped 4 bases and J dropped 4; count of bases not matched to a gene: 9. The CDR3 here is CASSRTRQGGYGYTF. In DNA, the CDR3 is TGTGCCAGCAGCCGAACCCGACAGGGCGGCTATGGCTACACCTTC.

In regard to this clone: Distinct nucleotide sequences in the sample also encode this CDR3. The rearrangement joins TRBV27 to TRBJ2-1; a possible D gene is TRBD2 (7 bases). CDR3 length equals 14 residues. Trimming stripped 8 bases from V and 3 bases from J, with 14 bases between. The V gene's germline CDR1 is MNHEY and CDR2 SMNVEV (reference sequence). CDR3 DNA sequence: TGTGCCAGCGGAGGGGGGGCCGGCTACAATGAGCAGTTCTTC. Translation: CASGGGAGYNEQFF.

The chain joins TRBV18 to TRBJ2-2, with TRBD2 as a possible D gene (6 bases). The CDR3 loop spans 19 amino acids. Looked up from germline, CDR1 is KGHSH and CDR2 is LQKENI. Trimming shortened V by 0 bases and J by 2 bases, and 19 bases separated the two germline ends. CDR3 residues: CASSPPRPGLPINTGELFF. CDR3 DNA: TGTGCCAGCTCACCACCTAGACCGGGACTCCCCATAAACACCGGGGAGCTGTTTTTT.

The chain links TRBV4-1 to TRBJ2-3; 10 bases match TRBD2. This CDR3 spans 16 amino acids. The V gene end was trimmed by 0 bases and the J gene end by 6 bases; junction bases not matched to a gene: 6. Germline CDR1 and CDR2: MGHRA and YSYEKL. CDR3 residues: CASSQDEAGGPDTQYF. The CDR3 DNA reads as TGCGCCAGCAGCCAAGACGAAGCGGGAGGGCCGGATACGCAGTATTTT.

The genes are TRBV7-9 and TRBJ2-1, with 7 bases that match TRBD2. The CDR3 spans 12 residues. Looked up from germline, CDR1 is SEHNR and CDR2 is FQNEAQ (reference sequence). The V gene end was trimmed by 5 bases and the J gene end by 10 bases; junction bases not matched to a gene: 5. The CDR3 DNA is TGTGCCAGCAGCCAGGTAGCGGGCGAGCAGTTCTTC. This sequence encodes CASSQVAGEQFF.

In this sample, this clone turned up a few times. V gene TRBV2 combines with J gene TRBJ1-3; possibly TRBD1 for D (6 bases). This CDR3 has 15 amino acids. Trimming took off 8 bases at V and 0 bases at J, with 14 bases between the two ends. Germline-derived CDR1 and CDR2 are SNHLY and FYNNEI. The CDR3 region has the DNA TGTGCCAGCTTTTATTTGGACAGCTCTGGAAACACCATATATTTT. Translation gives CASFYLDSSGNTIYF.

Comment on this clone: Different DNA sequences within this sample yield the same CDR3. This chain connects TRBV6-1 to TRBJ2-7; 9 bases map to TRBD1. Germline V lookup: CDR1 MNHNS, CDR2 SASEGT. V gave up 3 bases and J gave up 2 bases; unmatched junction bases: 2. This CDR3 comprises 14 residues. In nucleotides, the CDR3 is TGTGCCAGCAGTGACACAGGGGGCCCCTACGAGCAGTACTTC. This codes for CASSDTGGPYEQYF.

V and J are TRBV11-3 and TRBJ2-1; 8 nucleotides match TRBD1. The CDR3 has 16 amino acids. From germline, CDR1 is SGHNT and CDR2 YENEEA. V shed 1 base, J shed 5 bases, and the junction held 7 bases outside the gene matches. In DNA, the CDR3 is TGTGCCAGCAGCTTAGCCGGCCAGGGGGCTGACAATGAGCAGTTCTTC. Translated: CASSLAGQGADNEQFF.

The gene calls are TRBV27 and TRBJ2-3, with 11 positions matching TRBD2. There are 16 residues in the CDR3. Trimming cost V 1 base and J 1 base; bases outside gene matches: 1. Germline V CDR1 and CDR2: MNHEY, SMNVEV (reference sequence). The CDR3 protein is CASSLLAGGGTDTQYF. CDR3 DNA: TGTGCCAGCAGTTTATTAGCGGGAGGGGGCACAGATACGCAGTATTTT.

This clone was seen ten or more times. The rearrangement links TRBV2 to TRBJ1-2, with D unresolved. Trimming took 2 bases from V and 4 from J, leaving 11 bases between them. Germline-derived CDR1 and CDR2 are SNHLY and FYNNEI. This CDR3 has 14 residues. DNA for the CDR3: TGTGCCAGCAGTGAAATGGCGAGGTCCTATGGCTACACCTTC. It codes for CASSEMARSYGYTF.

V usage is TRBV5-6 and J usage is TRBJ1-3; the D gene is possibly TRBD1 (6 bases). V was cut by 1 base and J by 4 bases, with 9 bases left in between. This CDR3 has 14 amino acids. Germline V CDR1 and CDR2: SGHDT, YYEEEE. The CDR3 nucleotides are TGTGCCAGCAGCTTGTTCAGGGGCGGAAACACCATATATTTT. Its protein is CASSLFRGGNTIYF.

The chain has TRBV3-1 (or the pseudogene TRBV3-2) and TRBJ1-5; no reliable D call. This CDR3 comprises 15 residues. Trimming left V 0 bases short and J 3 bases short, with 9 bases between. Germline CDR1 is LGHDT and CDR2 is YNNKEL (reference sequence). CDR3 sequence (DNA): TGTGCCAGCAGCCAAGATGCGAGGGTCAATCAGCCCCAGCATTTT. Translation gives CASSQDARVNQPQHF.